What follows is one T cell receptor (beta chain) and its context. Its antigen remains unidentified. The data were obtained in a study of cytomegalovirus exposure and HLA in healthy donors. Study-wide results and limits: Exclusion as indistinguishable affected some V segments, including TRBV6-2 and TRBV6-3. When analyzed later, a missense DCLRE1C variant was found to be linked to TCR beta V- and J-gene trimming. Researchers reportedly found TCR beta sequences accurately predicted most subjects' HLA-A and HLA-B alleles.

This CDR3 region has 16 residues. The V end lost 0 bases, the J end lost 0 bases, and 9 bases lay between the germline ends. Germline values: CDR1 MGHRA, CDR2 YSYEKL. 60 Vbeta and 13 Jbeta primers were used in PCR. As processed by the authors: Later, tens of millions of unique TCR beta chains were counted in an analysis, and 8.5 million to 13 million of them were shared. Method: immunoSEQ multiplex PCR; TCRdb's copy keeps in-frame clones and lacks some. V, J and clone size reflect that table, while D and trimming were determined from the DNA. The profile shows roughly 140,000 clones, around 85% of them singletons.

The chain links TRBV4-1 to TRBJ2-1; D might be TRBD1 (6 bases). This receptor was taken from a man aged 40-49 years in good health and CMV-seropositive. Sequencing was carried out using PBMCs. CDR3 sequence (DNA): TGCGCCAGCAGCCAAGAACAGGGAAGCTCCTACAATGAGCAGTTCTTC. Residues: CASSQEQGSSYNEQFF.